The rows below give T cell receptor beta chains drawn from one sample of a study of radiation and T cells in renal cell carcinoma. Assay: immunoSEQ multiplex PCR; the TCRdb copy retains only in-frame clones and omits some. Of about 65,000 clones in the sample, around 78% were seen once. Sequences were derived from blood, sampled from a patient whose treatment included radiotherapy and nephrectomy. Receptor source: a man in his 60s with renal cell carcinoma. Each CDR3 is given with its conserved first and last residue. Each record gives: D gene, J gene, clone size, V gene, CDR3 DNA, CDR3 protein. A D gene is named only where the DNA matches it firmly. Size tells how often a clone was seen (once, few, many) or the class of an expanded clone, and some rows leave it out.

>TRBD1|TRBJ1-4|.|TRBV7-6
TGTGCCAGCAGTCACCCCACAGGGGAACCAAAAACAACTAATGAAAAACTGTTTTTT
CASSHPTGEPKTTNEKLFF
>.|TRBJ2-5|.|TRBV30
TGTGCCTGGAGTTTGACCCACCGGGAGACCCAGTACTTC
CAWSLTHRETQYF
>TRBD1|TRBJ1-3|.|TRBV19
TGTGCCAGTACCGATGGAGGGGGCCGAAACACCATATATTTT
CASTDGGGRNTIYF
>.|TRBJ2-3|.|TRBV7-6
TGTGCCAGCAGCTTAGAGCGGTGGGGCACAGATACGCAGTATTTT
CASSLERWGTDTQYF
>.|TRBJ1-2|.|TRBV30
TGTGCCTGGTCCGCTGGGGGCTTCTATGGCTACACCTTC
CAWSAGGFYGYTF
>.|TRBJ1-3|.|TRBV18
TGTGCCAGCTCACCAGGGGCGAGCTCTGGAAACACCATATATTTT
CASSPGASSGNTIYF
>TRBD1|TRBJ2-3|.|TRBV27
TGTGCCAGCAGTTTAAACAGGGGGCGCCCCGATACGCAGTATTTT
CASSLNRGRPDTQYF
>TRBD1|TRBJ1-6|few|TRBV6-1
TGTGCCAGCACCGGACAGGGGGCTTCTAATTCACCCCTCCACTTT
CASTGQGASNSPLHF
>.|TRBJ2-3|.|TRBV7-2
TGTGCCAGCAGCTGGCCGGGGCTCTCCGTTTATTTT
CASSWPGLSVYF
>.|TRBJ1-5|.|TRBV27
TGTGCCAGCAGTTCGCAGGGGACGGATCAGCCCCAGCATTTT
CASSSQGTDQPQHF
>.|TRBJ1-4|.|TRBV11-2
TGTGCCAGCAGCTTTTCGGGGGGCGAAAAACTGTTTTTT
CASSFSGGEKLFF
>.|TRBJ1-3|.|TRBV6-5
TGTGCCAGCAGTCGCTCGACAGTCGAGGGAAACACCATATATTTT
CASSRSTVEGNTIYF
>.|TRBJ2-1|.|TRBV7-8
TGTGCCAGCAGCCGTACCGGGAACCCAAGGGACAATGAGCAGTTCTTC
CASSRTGNPRDNEQFF
>TRBD1|TRBJ1-4|.|TRBV18
TGTGCCAGCTCACCACCACGGGGACAGGGAGCAACTAATGAAAAACTGTTTTTT
CASSPPRGQGATNEKLFF
>TRBD2|TRBJ2-3|.|TRBV29-1
TGCAGCGTCGCCGTGGGGGGGACGAGCACAGATACGCAGTATTTT
CSVAVGGTSTDTQYF
>.|TRBJ2-3|.|TRBV11-2
TGTGCCAGCAGCTTAGGTGTGGGAGTCGGGCGCACAGATACGCAGTATTTT
CASSLGVGVGRTDTQYF
>.|TRBJ1-2|.|TRBV25-1
TGTGCCACCACGTCTCTACATGGCTACACCTTC
CATTSLHGYTF
>.|TRBJ2-1|.|TRBV5-1
TGCGCCAGCAGCTTGGACTGGCGGGGCACCTACAATGAGCAGTTCTTC
CASSLDWRGTYNEQFF
>.|TRBJ2-7|.|TRBV11-2
TGTGCCAGCAGCTTAGATAGAACTACAGGGACCTACGAGCAGTACTTC
CASSLDRTTGTYEQYF
>.|TRBJ2-1|few|TRBV29-1
TGCAGCGCAGAAGACAGGGTTTCACCCGTAGGACTACGCAATGAGCAGTTCTTC
CSAEDRVSPVGLRNEQFF
>.|TRBJ1-1|.|TRBV27
TGTGCCAGCAGTTGGGGGGAGAACACTGAAGCTTTCTTT
CASSWGENTEAFF
>TRBD2|TRBJ2-3|.|TRBV6-5
TGTGCCAGCAGTCCGGGGACTAGCGGTAGGGATACGCAGTATTTT
CASSPGTSGRDTQYF
>.|TRBJ1-4|.|TRBV19
TGTGCCAGTACCCAAGGTACTGAAAAACTGTTTTTT
CASTQGTEKLFF
>.|TRBJ1-2|.|TRBV7-2
TGTGCCAGCAGCTTAGACCCCCGAGGGAAAGGAGTAGGCTACACCTTC
CASSLDPRGKGVGYTF
>TRBD1|TRBJ1-2|.|TRBV5-4
TGTGCCAGCAGCCCAGACAGGGTCGGTGGCTACACCTTC
CASSPDRVGGYTF
>.|TRBJ1-1|many|TRBV13
TGTGCCAGCAGCTTAGGCCTCTGGGGAACTGAAGCTTTCTTT
CASSLGLWGTEAFF
>.|TRBJ2-7|.|TRBV6-1
TGTGCCAGCAAGACAGGTACCTACGAGCAGTACTTC
CASKTGTYEQYF
>TRBD1|TRBJ2-2|.|TRBV19
TGTGCCAGTAGTACCCCATCCAGGGGGACACCTTTTACCGGGGAGCTGTTTTTT
CASSTPSRGTPFTGELFF
>.|TRBJ1-2|.|TRBV7-8
TGTGCCAGCAGCTTAGGAGGACAAGTAGATGGCTACACCTTC
CASSLGGQVDGYTF
>.|TRBJ2-7|.|TRBV7-8
TGTGCCAGCAGCTTAGTCCAGGGCCAGGGGTACGAGCAGTACTTC
CASSLVQGQGYEQYF
>.|TRBJ1-5|few|TRBV7-8
TGTGCCAGCAGCTTAGGACCTAGGGCTCGCAATCAGCCCCAGCATTTT
CASSLGPRARNQPQHF
>TRBD1|TRBJ1-5|.|TRBV30
TGTGCCTGGAGTGTATCGACAGGGAGCAATCAGCCCCAGCATTTT
CAWSVSTGSNQPQHF
>.|TRBJ1-5|.|TRBV19
TGTGCCAGTATCTCGATGGGTGGAGGTCGGGGGCAGCCCCAGCATTTT
CASISMGGGRGQPQHF
>TRBD1|TRBJ1-1|.|TRBV27
TGTGCCAGCCATAAGGACAGGCCGAACACTGAAGCTTTCTTT
CASHKDRPNTEAFF
>TRBD2|TRBJ2-1|.|TRBV9
TGTGCCAGCAGCACGCCCCGGACTAGCGGCGACAATGAGCAGTTCTTC
CASSTPRTSGDNEQFF
>TRBD1|TRBJ1-1|.|TRBV30
TGTGCCAGCGGACAGGGCCGTTATGAAGCTTTCTTT
CASGQGRYEAFF
>TRBD2|TRBJ2-1|.|TRBV29-1
TGCAGCGTTTCGAAAGCGGGAACTGGGAATGAGCAGTTCTTC
CSVSKAGTGNEQFF
>.|TRBJ1-2|.|TRBV9
TGTGCCAGCAGCGTTTTAGACAACTATGGCTACACCTTC
CASSVLDNYGYTF
>.|TRBJ2-1|.|TRBV9
TGTGCCAGCAGCGTACAGCCGGACTCCTACAATGAGCAGTTCTTC
CASSVQPDSYNEQFF